This TCR beta chain is from a study of siplizumab effects on memory and regulatory T cells. Overall study results and limits: The mean Treg-derived percentage of mappable alloreactive CD4+ clones was approximately 68% with siplizumab compared with under 30% in controls. Neither a naive nor a memory phenotype was assignable to roughly 80-95% of proliferating CD4+ or CD8+ clones.

Generated by immunoSEQ multiplex PCR, the TCRdb table keeps only in-frame clones and is missing some. The sample lists some 100,000 clones, 90% to 95% occurring once. This clone was seen only once. Its antigen is not known. Germline CDR1 reads SGHDN; CDR2 reads FVKESK. The CDR3 has 14 residues. Trimming left V 4 bases short and J 2 bases short, with 11 bases between. This sequence originates from a human donor in good health. Sample: Tregs sorted from blood. The chain combines TRBV14 with TRBJ2-5; D is possibly TRBD2 (5 bases). As DNA, the CDR3 is TGTGCCAGCAGCCCCCGAGGGCTACAAGAGACCCAGTACTTC. This gives the protein CASSPRGLQETQYF.